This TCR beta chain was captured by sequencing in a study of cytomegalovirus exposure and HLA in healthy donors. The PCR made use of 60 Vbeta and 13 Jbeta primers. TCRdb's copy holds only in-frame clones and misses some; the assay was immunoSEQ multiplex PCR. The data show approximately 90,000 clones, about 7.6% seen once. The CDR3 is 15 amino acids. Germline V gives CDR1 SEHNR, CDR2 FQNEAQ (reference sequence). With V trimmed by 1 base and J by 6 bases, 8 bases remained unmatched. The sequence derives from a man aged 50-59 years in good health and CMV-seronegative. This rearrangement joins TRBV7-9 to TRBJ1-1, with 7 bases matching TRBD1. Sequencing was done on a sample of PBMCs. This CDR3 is CASSLVTHRGPEAFF. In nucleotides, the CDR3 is TGTGCCAGCAGCTTAGTTACCCACAGGGGCCCTGAAGCTTTCTTT.